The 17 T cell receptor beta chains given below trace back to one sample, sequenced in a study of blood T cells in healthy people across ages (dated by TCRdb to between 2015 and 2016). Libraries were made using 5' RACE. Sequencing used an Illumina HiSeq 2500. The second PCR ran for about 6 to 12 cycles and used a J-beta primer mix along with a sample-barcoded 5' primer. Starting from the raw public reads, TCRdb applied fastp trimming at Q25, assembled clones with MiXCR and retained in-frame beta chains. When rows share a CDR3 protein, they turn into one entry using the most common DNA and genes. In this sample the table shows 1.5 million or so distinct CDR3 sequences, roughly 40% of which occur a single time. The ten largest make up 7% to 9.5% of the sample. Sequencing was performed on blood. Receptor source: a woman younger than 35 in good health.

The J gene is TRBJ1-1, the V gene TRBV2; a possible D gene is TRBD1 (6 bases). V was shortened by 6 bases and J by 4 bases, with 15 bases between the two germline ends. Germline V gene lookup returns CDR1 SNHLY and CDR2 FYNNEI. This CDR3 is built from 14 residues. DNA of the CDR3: TGTGCCAGCAGGACCGACGGGGGCCTCACTGAAGCTTTCTTT. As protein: CASRTDGGLTEAFF.

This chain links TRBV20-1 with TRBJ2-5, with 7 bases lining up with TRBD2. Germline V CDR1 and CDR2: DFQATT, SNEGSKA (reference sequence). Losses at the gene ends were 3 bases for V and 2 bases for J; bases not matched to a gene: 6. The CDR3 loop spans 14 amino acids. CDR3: CSASLGGTQETQYF. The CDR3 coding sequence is TGCAGTGCTAGCCTGGGGGGGACTCAAGAGACCCAGTACTTC.

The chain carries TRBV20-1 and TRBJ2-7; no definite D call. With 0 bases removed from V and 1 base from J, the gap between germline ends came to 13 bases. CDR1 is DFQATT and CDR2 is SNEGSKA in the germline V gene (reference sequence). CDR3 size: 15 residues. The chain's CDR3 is CSARDGPLSSYEQYF. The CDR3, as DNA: TGCAGTGCTAGAGATGGCCCACTGTCTTCCTACGAGCAGTACTTC.

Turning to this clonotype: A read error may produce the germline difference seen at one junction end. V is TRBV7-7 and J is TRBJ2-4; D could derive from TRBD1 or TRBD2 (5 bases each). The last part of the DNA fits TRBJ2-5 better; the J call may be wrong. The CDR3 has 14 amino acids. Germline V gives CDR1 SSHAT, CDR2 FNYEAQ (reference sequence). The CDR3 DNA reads TGTGCTAGCAGTAGAGGGCCGGGGACGGAGACCCAGTACTTC. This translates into CASSRGPGTETQYF.

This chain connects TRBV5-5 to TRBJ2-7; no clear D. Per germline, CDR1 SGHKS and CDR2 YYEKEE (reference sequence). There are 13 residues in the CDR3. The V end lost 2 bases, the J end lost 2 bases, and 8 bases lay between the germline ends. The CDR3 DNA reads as TGTGCCAGCAGCTTTGGAGAGACCTACGAGCAGTACTTC. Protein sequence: CASSFGETYEQYF.

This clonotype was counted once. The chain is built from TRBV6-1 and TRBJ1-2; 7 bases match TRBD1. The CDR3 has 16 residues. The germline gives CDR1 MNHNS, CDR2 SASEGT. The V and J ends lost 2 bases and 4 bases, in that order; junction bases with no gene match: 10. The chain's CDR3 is CASSESVAPGGYGYTF. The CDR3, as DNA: TGTGCCAGCAGTGAATCAGTCGCCCCAGGGGGCTATGGCTACACCTTC.

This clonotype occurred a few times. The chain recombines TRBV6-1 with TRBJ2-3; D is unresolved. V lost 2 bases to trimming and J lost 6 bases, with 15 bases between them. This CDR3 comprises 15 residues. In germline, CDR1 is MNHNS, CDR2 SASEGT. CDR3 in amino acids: CASSEPRFVGDTQYF. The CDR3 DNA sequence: TGTGCCAGCAGTGAACCCAGGTTCGTCGGGGATACGCAGTATTTT.

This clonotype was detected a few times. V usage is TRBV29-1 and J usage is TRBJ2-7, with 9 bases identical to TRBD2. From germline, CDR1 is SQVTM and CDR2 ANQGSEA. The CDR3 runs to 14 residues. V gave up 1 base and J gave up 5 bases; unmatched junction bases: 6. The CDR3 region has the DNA TGCAGCGTTGAAGTGGCGGGAGGGGGTGACGAGCAGTACTTC. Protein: CSVEVAGGGDEQYF.

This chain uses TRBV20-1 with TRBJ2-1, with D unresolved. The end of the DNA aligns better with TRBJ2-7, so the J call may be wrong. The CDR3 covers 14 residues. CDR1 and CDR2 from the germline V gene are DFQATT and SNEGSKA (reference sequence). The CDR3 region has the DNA TGCAGTGCTCGACCTACCAGCTCCTACAATGAGCAGTACTTC. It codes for CSARPTSSYNEQYF.

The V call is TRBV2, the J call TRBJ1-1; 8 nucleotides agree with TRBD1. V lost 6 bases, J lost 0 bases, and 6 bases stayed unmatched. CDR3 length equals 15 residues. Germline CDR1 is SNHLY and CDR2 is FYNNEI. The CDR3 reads CASRTGVLLNTEAFF. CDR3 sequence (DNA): TGTGCCAGCAGGACAGGGGTCCTATTGAACACTGAAGCTTTCTTT.

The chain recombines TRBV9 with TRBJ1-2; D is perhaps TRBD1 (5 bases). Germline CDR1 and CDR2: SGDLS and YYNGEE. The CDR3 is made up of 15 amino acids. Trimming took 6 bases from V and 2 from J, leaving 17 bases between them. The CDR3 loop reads CASTTPGGGNYGYTF. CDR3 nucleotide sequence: TGTGCCAGCACAACCCCCGGGGGGGGAAACTATGGCTACACCTTC. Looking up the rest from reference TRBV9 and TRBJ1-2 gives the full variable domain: DSGVTQTPKHLITATGQRVTLRCSPRSGDLSVYWYQQSLDQGLQFLIQYYNGEERAKGNILERFSAQQFPDLHSELNLSSLELGDSALYFCASTTPGGGNYGYTFGSGTRLTVV.

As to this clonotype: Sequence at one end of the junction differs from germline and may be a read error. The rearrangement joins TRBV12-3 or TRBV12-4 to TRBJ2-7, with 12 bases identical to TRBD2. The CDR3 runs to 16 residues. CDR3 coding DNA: TGTGCCAGCAGCTTAGGGAAGACTAGCGGGAGCAATGAGCAGTACTTC. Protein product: CASSLGKTSGSNEQYF.

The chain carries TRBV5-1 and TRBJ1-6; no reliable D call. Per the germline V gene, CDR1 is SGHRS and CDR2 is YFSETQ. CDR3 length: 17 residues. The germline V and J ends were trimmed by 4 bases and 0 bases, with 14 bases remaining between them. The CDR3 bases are TGCGCCAGCAGCAGTTTGGACGTCAGCTCCTATAATTCACCCCTCCACTTT. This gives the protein CASSSLDVSSYNSPLHF.

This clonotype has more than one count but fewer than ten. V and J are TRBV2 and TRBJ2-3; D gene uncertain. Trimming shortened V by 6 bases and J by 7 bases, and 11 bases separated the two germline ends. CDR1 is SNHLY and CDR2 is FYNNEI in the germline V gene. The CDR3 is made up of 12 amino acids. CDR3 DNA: TGTGCCAGCAGCGAGGACCCTTATACGCAGTATTTT. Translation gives CASSEDPYTQYF.

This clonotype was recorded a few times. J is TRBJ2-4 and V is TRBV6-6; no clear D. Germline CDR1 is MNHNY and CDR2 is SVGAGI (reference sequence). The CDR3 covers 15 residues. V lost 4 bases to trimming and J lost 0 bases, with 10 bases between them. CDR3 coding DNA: TGTGCCAGCAGTTCCATTGACTTAGCCAAAAACATTCAGTACTTC. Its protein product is CASSSIDLAKNIQYF.

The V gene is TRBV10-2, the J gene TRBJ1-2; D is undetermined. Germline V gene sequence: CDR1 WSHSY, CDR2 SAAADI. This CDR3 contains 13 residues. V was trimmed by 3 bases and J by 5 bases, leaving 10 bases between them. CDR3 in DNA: TGCGCCAGCAGTGACCCGGATGGGTATGGCTACACCTTC. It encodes CASSDPDGYGYTF.

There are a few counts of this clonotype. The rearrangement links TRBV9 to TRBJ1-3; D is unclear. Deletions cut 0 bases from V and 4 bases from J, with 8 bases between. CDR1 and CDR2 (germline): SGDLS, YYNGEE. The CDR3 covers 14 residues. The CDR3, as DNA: TGTGCCAGCAGCGTAGGTGTTCTAGGAAACACCATATATTTT. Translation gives CASSVGVLGNTIYF.